These 28 T cell receptor beta chains were sequenced from one sample in a study of regulatory T cells in long-lasting Graves disease. Assembly of TCR beta libraries relied on iRepertoire HTBI primers together with Arm-PCR of CDR3 regions. From the multiplex PCR reads, TCRdb called clonotypes with MiXCR, one entry per CDR3 protein. The sample has under 300,000 distinct CDR3 sequences, 18% seen once. Stated time point: newly diagnosed GD, antithyroid drugs for less than 3 months. With RNA extracted from PBMCs as input, the TCR library was made. The material sequenced was peripheral blood mononuclear cells (PBMCs), taken at new diagnosis, from a patient treated with antithyroid drugs. The receptors shown here come from a female donor with Graves disease.

In its sample, this clonotype was seen many times. The chain joins TRBV25-1 to TRBJ1-4; 9 bases fit TRBD1. The CDR3 consists of 14 residues. Losses at the gene ends were 8 bases for V and 7 bases for J; bases not matched to a gene: 8. Germline V gene lookup returns CDR1 MGHDK and CDR2 SYGVNS. The CDR3 spells CASRETGGGEKLFF. The CDR3 bases are TGTGCCAGCCGCGAGACAGGGGGGGGTGAAAAACTGTTTTTT.

The gene calls are TRBV12-3 or TRBV12-4 and TRBJ2-2, with TRBD2 matching over 8 bases. The CDR3 covers 17 residues. V dropped 6 bases and J dropped 4; count of bases not matched to a gene: 13. Written as DNA, the CDR3 is TGTGCCAGCAGCCAAGATGGAGCGGGGGAGAGCACCGGGGAGCTGTTTTTT. Translation: CASSQDGAGESTGELFF.

At least ten counts were recorded for this clonotype. This chain connects TRBV20-1 to TRBJ2-1, with TRBD2 matching over 13 bases. Germline CDR1 DFQATT, CDR2 SNEGSKA (reference sequence). After removal of 5 bases from V and 2 bases from J, the junction contained 6 bases not matched to a gene. The CDR3 length is 16 residues. Here the CDR3 DNA reads TGCAGTGCTGGAGGACTAGCGGGGGACCCCTACAATGAGCAGTTCTTC. Translation: CSAGGLAGDPYNEQFF.

This clonotype was observed at least ten times. The CDR3 reads CASSPRTMGYTF. The CDR3 DNA follows: TGTGCCAGCAGTCCCCGGACAATGGGCTACACCTTC. This sequence joins TRBV6-1 and TRBJ1-2; maybe TRBD1 (5 bases). V lost 5 bases and J lost 8, with 12 bases in between. Germline V gene lookup returns CDR1 MNHNS and CDR2 SASEGT. This CDR3 is 12 amino acids long.

This clonotype has more than one count but fewer than ten. A read error is likely here: a far larger clone is one base away. The chain's CDR3 is CASSLVPGGSDTQYF. The CDR3 bases are TGTGCCAGCAGCTTAGTCCCAGGGGGGAGCGATACGCAGTATTTT. The rearrangement links TRBV5-1 to TRBJ2-3; tentative D call: TRBD1 (7 bases). The CDR3 runs to 15 residues. CDR1 SGHRS and CDR2 YFSETQ come from the germline V gene.

The chain joins TRBV5-1 to TRBJ2-5; 9 bases align to TRBD1. From germline, CDR1 is SGHRS and CDR2 YFSETQ. The CDR3 loop spans 14 amino acids. V gave up 0 bases and J gave up 8 bases; unmatched junction bases: 5. This CDR3 is CASSLVGTGNTQYF. The CDR3 region has the DNA TGCGCCAGCAGCTTGGTGGGGACAGGGAATACCCAGTACTTC. The variable domain in full, with the rest retrieved from reference TRBV5-1 and TRBJ2-5, is KAGVTQTPRYLIKTRGQQVTLSCSPISGHRSVSWYQQTPGQGLQFLFEYFSETQRNKGNFPGRFSGRQFSNSRSEMNVSTLELGDSALYLCASSLVGTGNTQYFGPGTRLLVL.

This clonotype was observed at least ten times. The V and J genes are TRBV12-3 or TRBV12-4 and TRBJ1-4; TRBD1 agrees at 7 bases. Losses at the gene ends were 10 bases for V and 6 bases for J; bases not matched to a gene: 8. The CDR3 loop spans 13 amino acids. In DNA, the CDR3 is TGTGCCACCCATCGACAGGGTGATGAAAAACTGTTTTTT. This codes for CATHRQGDEKLFF.

On this clonotype itself: This sequence may be a read error, since a much larger clone differs from it by one base. The V gene is TRBV30, the J gene TRBJ1-6, with D unresolved. Trimming took off 0 bases at V and 0 bases at J, with 9 bases between the two ends. This CDR3 has 16 amino acids. Germline V gene lookup returns CDR1 GTSNPN and CDR2 SVGIG (reference sequence). The CDR3 here is CAWSVGSSSYNSPLHF. DNA of the CDR3: TGTGCCTGGAGTGTGGGCTCAAGCTCCTATAATTCACCCCTCCACTTT.

In this sample, this clonotype is medium-sized. This rearrangement joins TRBV20-1 to TRBJ1-2; TRBD1 might be the D (5 bases). Germline V gene lookup returns CDR1 DFQATT and CDR2 SNEGSKA (reference sequence). This CDR3 comprises 11 residues. The V gene lost 6 bases and the J gene lost 8 bases, with 13 bases spanning the gap. The CDR3 DNA sequence: TGCAGTGCGCAGGGACTCGGCGGCTACACCTTC. Amino acid sequence: CSAQGLGGYTF.

The chain joins TRBV12-3 or TRBV12-4 to TRBJ1-6; D not resolved. V lost 5 bases and J 3 bases, leaving 11 bases between the germline ends. The CDR3 contains 15 residues. CDR3 protein: CASSPHGDYNSPLHF. CDR3 coding DNA: TGTGCCAGCAGTCCCCACGGGGACTATAATTCACCCCTCCACTTT.

This clonotype appeared many times. The genes are TRBV12-3 or TRBV12-4 and TRBJ2-2, with 8 bases fitting TRBD1. After removal of 6 bases from V and 3 bases from J, the junction contained 27 bases not matched to a gene. The CDR3 is made up of 22 amino acids. CDR3 nucleotides: TGTGCCAGCAGACATCCCTCGGGGAAGAAACAGGGGGAAGTATGGGACACCGGGGAGCTGTTTTTT. It is translated as CASRHPSGKKQGEVWDTGELFF.

This clonotype was seen ten or more times. V is TRBV6-5 and J is TRBJ2-6; unclear D gene. The CDR3 is 14 amino acids. Germline V gene lookup returns CDR1 MNHEY and CDR2 SVGAGI. Between the trimmed V and J ends, which lost 2 bases and 0 bases, there was a span of 2 bases. The CDR3 protein is CASSYSSGANVLTF. The CDR3 DNA is TGTGCCAGCAGTTACAGCTCTGGGGCCAACGTCCTGACTTTC.

This clonotype was seen many times. This chain uses TRBV20-1 with TRBJ1-2; 8 bases are shared with TRBD1. CDR1 and CDR2 (germline): DFQATT, SNEGSKA (reference sequence). The CDR3 has 13 amino acids. V lost 6 bases, J lost 5 bases, and 8 bases stayed unmatched. This CDR3 reads CSAEGQGRYGYTF. The DNA of the CDR3 is TGCAGTGCCGAAGGACAGGGACGTTATGGCTACACCTTC.

The chain joins TRBV7-2 to TRBJ1-4, with 11 bases matching TRBD1. This CDR3 has 16 residues. The V segment lost 0 bases and the J segment 7 bases; nucleotides outside the gene matches: 4. Germline CDR1 is SGHTA and CDR2 is FQGNSA. CDR3 DNA: TGTGCCAGCAGCTTAGCAGGGGACAGGGGGAGTGAAAAACTGTTTTTT. The encoded protein is CASSLAGDRGSEKLFF.

This chain joins TRBV7-9 and TRBJ2-2, with TRBD1 matching over 7 bases. Germline V gene data show CDR1 as SEHNR and CDR2 as FQNEAQ (reference sequence). CDR3 length: 16 amino acids. With V trimmed by 5 bases and J by 7 bases, 13 bases remained unmatched. Here the CDR3 reads CASSHSYRGRNGELFF. The CDR3 nucleotides are TGTGCCAGCAGCCACTCGTACAGGGGAAGAAACGGGGAGCTGTTTTTT.

This clonotype was counted ten times or more. The chain joins TRBV7-9 to TRBJ1-3; weak D call: TRBD1 (6 bases). V dropped 5 bases and J dropped 0 bases, with 11 bases sitting between them. The CDR3 is made up of 15 amino acids. Germline V gives CDR1 SEHNR, CDR2 FQNEAQ (reference sequence). This CDR3 reads CASSRGGSSGNTIYF. In nucleotides, the CDR3 is TGTGCCAGCAGCCGAGGGGGGAGCTCTGGAAACACCATATATTTT.

This clonotype was seen ten or more times. This chain links TRBV18 with TRBJ2-3; 10 bases line up with TRBD2. This CDR3 has 17 residues. Germline V CDR1 and CDR2: KGHSH, LQKENI. V lost 5 bases and J lost 0; bases outside the gene matches: 8. CDR3 bases: TGTGCCAGCTCAAAAGCTAGCGGGAGAGCTAGCACAGATACGCAGTATTTT. As protein: CASSKASGRASTDTQYF.

This clonotype was detected ten times or more. V gene TRBV12-5 combines with J gene TRBJ2-7; 9 bases map to TRBD2. Unmatched junction bases numbered 9, after V lost 6 bases and J lost 3 bases. CDR1 is LGHNT and CDR2 is FRNRAP in the germline V gene. CDR3 length: 15 amino acids. Here the CDR3 reads CASGRGGYGFYEQYF. CDR3 in DNA: TGTGCTAGTGGGCGGGGGGGGTACGGCTTCTACGAGCAGTACTTC.

This chain uses TRBV11-2 with TRBJ2-7, with TRBD1 matching over 8 bases. CDR3 length equals 14 residues. CDR1 SGHAT and CDR2 FQNNGV come from the germline V gene. V shed 5 bases, J shed 6 bases, and the junction held 9 bases outside the gene matches. The CDR3, as DNA: TGTGCCAGCAGCCAGGACAGGGTCGTAGGCGAGCAGTACTTC. This translates into CASSQDRVVGEQYF.

CDR3 in amino acids: CASSIAGELNEQFF. The CDR3 region has the DNA TGTGCCAGTAGTATAGCGGGAGAATTGAATGAGCAGTTCTTC. This rearrangement joins TRBV19 to TRBJ2-1, with a possible D match to TRBD2 (6 bases). Germline V gene lookup returns CDR1 LNHDA and CDR2 SQIVND (reference sequence). Trimming removed 1 base at V and 7 bases at J, with 11 bases between. The CDR3 is 14 residues long.

The V call is TRBV20-1, the J call TRBJ2-2; possibly TRBD1 or TRBD2 for D (5 bases each). The CDR3 runs to 14 residues. Looked up from germline, CDR1 is DFQATT and CDR2 is SNEGSKA (reference sequence). The DNA of the CDR3 is TGCAGCGCAGCTAGGGACCGAAACACCGGGGAGCTGTTTTTT. Encoded protein: CSAARDRNTGELFF.

This clonotype showed up many times. V is TRBV20-1 and J is TRBJ2-1, with D possibly TRBD2 on 5 matching bases. The CDR3 has 13 residues. Germline values: CDR1 DFQATT, CDR2 SNEGSKA (reference sequence). Trimming stripped 2 bases from V and 6 bases from J, with 11 bases between. The CDR3 region is CSARLAWGNEQFF. The CDR3 DNA is TGCAGTGCTAGACTAGCTTGGGGCAATGAGCAGTTCTTC.

This clonotype occurred many times. This chain connects TRBV2 to TRBJ1-1; 8 bases match TRBD1. The CDR3 totals 14 residues. Trimming took 4 bases from V and 4 from J; bases not matched to a gene: 5. The germline V gene has CDR1 SNHLY and CDR2 FYNNEI. CDR3 protein: CASSGNRGTTEAFF. The CDR3 bases are TGTGCCAGCAGTGGGAACAGGGGGACCACTGAAGCTTTCTTT.

This clonotype was picked up many times. This chain joins TRBV29-1 and TRBJ2-7; the D gene is possibly TRBD2 (6 bases). Germline loops: CDR1 SQVTM, CDR2 ANQGSEA. Trimming shortened V by 6 bases and J by 5 bases, and 20 bases separated the two germline ends. This CDR3 comprises 14 residues. This CDR3 reads CSVTGPGRRDEQYF. CDR3 nucleotide sequence: TGCAGCGTGACCGGGCCAGGGAGGAGGGACGAGCAGTACTTC.

The gene calls are TRBV20-1 and TRBJ2-7, with D possibly matching TRBD2 (5 bases). The CDR3 is 15 residues long. The V end was cut by 3 bases, the J end by 3 bases, with 18 bases between. In germline, CDR1 is DFQATT, CDR2 SNEGSKA (reference sequence). The CDR3 nucleotides read TGCAGTGCTAGTTCGTGGACTCCACAAAGCTACGAGCAGTACTTC. Encoded protein: CSASSWTPQSYEQYF.

CDR3 sequence: CASSIAGCRASNQPQHF. CDR3 nucleotide sequence: TGTGCCAGTAGTATAGCGGGGTGCAGGGCAAGCAATCAGCCCCAGCATTTT. The chain employs TRBV19 and TRBJ1-5; a weak D match, TRBD1 (5 bases). The germline V gene has CDR1 LNHDA and CDR2 SQIVND (reference sequence). V lost 1 base to trimming and J lost 1 base, with 14 bases between them. This CDR3 comprises 17 residues.

The rearrangement links TRBV10-3 to TRBJ2-5; weak D call: TRBD2 (6 bases). Germline loops: CDR1 ENHRY, CDR2 SYGVKD. The germline V and J ends were trimmed by 7 bases and 5 bases, with 26 bases remaining between them. The CDR3 extends over 17 amino acids. The CDR3 bases are TGTGCCATCACCTCGGTAGCGGAAGACCCTTTTAACGAGACCCAGTACTTC. This encodes CAITSVAEDPFNETQYF.

This clonotype occurred many times. The chain couples TRBV12-3 or TRBV12-4 to TRBJ2-2, with D possibly matching TRBD2 (6 bases). This CDR3 has 14 residues. The V and J ends lost 3 bases and 6 bases respectively, with 11 bases between them. In DNA form, the CDR3 reads TGTGCCAGCAGTTTGCCCCCGGGAGCCGGGGAGCTGTTTTTT. Translated, it gives CASSLPPGAGELFF.